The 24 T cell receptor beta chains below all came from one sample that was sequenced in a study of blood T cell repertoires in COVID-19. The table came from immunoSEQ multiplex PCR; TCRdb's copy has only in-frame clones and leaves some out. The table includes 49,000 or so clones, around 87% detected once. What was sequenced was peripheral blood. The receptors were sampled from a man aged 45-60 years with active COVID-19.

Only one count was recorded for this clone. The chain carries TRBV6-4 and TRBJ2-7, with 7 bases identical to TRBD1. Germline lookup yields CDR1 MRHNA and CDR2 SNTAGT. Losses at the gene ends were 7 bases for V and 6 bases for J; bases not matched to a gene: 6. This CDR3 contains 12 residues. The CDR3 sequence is CASKKQGSEQYF. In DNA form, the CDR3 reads TGTGCCAGCAAAAAACAGGGGTCCGAGCAGTACTTC.

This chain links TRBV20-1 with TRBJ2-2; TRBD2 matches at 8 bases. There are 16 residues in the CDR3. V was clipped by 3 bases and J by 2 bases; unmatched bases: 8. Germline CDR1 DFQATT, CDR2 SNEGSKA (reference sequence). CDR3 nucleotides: TGCAGTGCTAGTGAGCGGGGGACCATAAACACCGGGGAGCTGTTTTTT. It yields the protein CSASERGTINTGELFF.

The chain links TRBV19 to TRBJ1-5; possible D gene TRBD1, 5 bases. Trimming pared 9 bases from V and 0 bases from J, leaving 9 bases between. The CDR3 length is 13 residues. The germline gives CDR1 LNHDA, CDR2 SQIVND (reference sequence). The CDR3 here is CASSRVSNQPQHF. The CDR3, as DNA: TGTGCCAGCAGCAGGGTTAGCAATCAGCCCCAGCATTTT.

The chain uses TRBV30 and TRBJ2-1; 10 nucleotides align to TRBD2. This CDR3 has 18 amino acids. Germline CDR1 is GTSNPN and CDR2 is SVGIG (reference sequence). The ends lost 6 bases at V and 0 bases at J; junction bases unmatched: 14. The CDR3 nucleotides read TGTGCCTGCTCTTGGTTAGGTAGCGGGGGGAGCTCCTACAATGAGCAGTTCTTC. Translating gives CACSWLGSGGSSYNEQFF.

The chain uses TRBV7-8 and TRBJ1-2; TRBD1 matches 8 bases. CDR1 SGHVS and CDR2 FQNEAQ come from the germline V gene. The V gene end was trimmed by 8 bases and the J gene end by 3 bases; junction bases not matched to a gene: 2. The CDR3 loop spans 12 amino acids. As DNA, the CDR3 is TGTGCCAGCGGACAGGGCGACTATGGCTACACCTTC. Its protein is CASGQGDYGYTF. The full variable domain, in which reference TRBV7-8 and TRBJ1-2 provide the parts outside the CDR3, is GAGVSQSPRYKVAKRGQDVALRCDPISGHVSLFWYQQALGQGPEFLTYFQNEAQLDKSGLPSDRFFAERPEGSVSTLKIQRTQQEDSAVYLCASGQGDYGYTFGSGTRLTVV.

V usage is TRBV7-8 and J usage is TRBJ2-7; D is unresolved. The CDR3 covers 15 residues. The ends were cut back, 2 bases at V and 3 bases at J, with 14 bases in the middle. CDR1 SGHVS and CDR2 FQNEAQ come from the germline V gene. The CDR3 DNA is TGTGCCAGCAGCTTACGTGCGGCTGGCGGCTACGAGCAGTACTTC. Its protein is CASSLRAAGGYEQYF.

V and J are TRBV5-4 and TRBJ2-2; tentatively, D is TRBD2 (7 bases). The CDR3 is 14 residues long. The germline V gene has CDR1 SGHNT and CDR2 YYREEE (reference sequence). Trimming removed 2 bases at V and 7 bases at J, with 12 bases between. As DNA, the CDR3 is TGTGCCAGCAGCTTCGGGGGGCCGCACGGGGAGCTGTTTTTT. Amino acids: CASSFGGPHGELFF.

CDR3 region: CASRGVRRGVGIMGYTF. Here the CDR3 DNA reads TGTGCCAGCAGGGGGGTGCGGCGGGGCGTCGGAATTATGGGCTACACCTTC. The rearrangement links TRBV9 to TRBJ1-2; D possibly corresponds to TRBD1 (5 bases). This CDR3 has 17 amino acids. Germline V CDR1 and CDR2: SGDLS, YYNGEE. Trimming left V 5 bases short and J 8 bases short, with 28 bases between.

CDR3 coding DNA: TGTGCCAGCACCACGGGAGGAGGGGGCACCGGGGAGCTGTTTTTT. As protein: CASTTGGGGTGELFF. The chain couples TRBV5-4 to TRBJ2-2, with D possibly being TRBD2 (7 bases). V lost 6 bases and J lost 4, with 16 bases in between. CDR3 length: 15 residues. The germline V gene has CDR1 SGHNT and CDR2 YYREEE (reference sequence).

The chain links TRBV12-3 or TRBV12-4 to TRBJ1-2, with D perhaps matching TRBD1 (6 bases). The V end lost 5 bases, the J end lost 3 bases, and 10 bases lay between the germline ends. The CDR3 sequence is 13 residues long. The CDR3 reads CASSLDRYYGYTF. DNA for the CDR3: TGTGCCAGCAGTCTGGACAGATACTATGGCTACACCTTC.

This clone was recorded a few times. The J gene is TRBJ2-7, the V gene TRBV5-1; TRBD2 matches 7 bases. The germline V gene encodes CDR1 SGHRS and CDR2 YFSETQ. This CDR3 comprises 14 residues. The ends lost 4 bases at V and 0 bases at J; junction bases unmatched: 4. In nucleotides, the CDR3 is TGCGCCAGCAGCGAAAGACTAGCCTCCTACGAGCAGTACTTC. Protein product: CASSERLASYEQYF.

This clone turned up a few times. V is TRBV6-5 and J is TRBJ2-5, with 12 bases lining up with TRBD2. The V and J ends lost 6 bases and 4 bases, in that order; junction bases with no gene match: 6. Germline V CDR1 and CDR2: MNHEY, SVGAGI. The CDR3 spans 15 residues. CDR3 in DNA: TGTGCCAGCAGGCCAGGACTAGCGGGAACAGAGACCCAGTACTTC. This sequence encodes CASRPGLAGTETQYF.

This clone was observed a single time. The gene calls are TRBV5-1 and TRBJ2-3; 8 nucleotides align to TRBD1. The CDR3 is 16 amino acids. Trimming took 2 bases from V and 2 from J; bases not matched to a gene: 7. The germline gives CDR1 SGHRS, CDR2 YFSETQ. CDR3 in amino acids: CASSFSGGKPTDTQYF. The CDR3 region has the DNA TGCGCCAGCAGCTTTTCAGGGGGCAAACCCACAGATACGCAGTATTTT. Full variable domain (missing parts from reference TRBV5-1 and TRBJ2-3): KAGVTQTPRYLIKTRGQQVTLSCSPISGHRSVSWYQQTPGQGLQFLFEYFSETQRNKGNFPGRFSGRQFSNSRSEMNVSTLELGDSALYLCASSFSGGKPTDTQYFGPGTRLTVL.

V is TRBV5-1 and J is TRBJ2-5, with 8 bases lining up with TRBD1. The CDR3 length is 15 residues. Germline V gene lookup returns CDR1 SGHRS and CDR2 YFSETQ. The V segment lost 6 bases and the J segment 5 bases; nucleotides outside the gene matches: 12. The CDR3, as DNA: TGCGCCAGCAATGGGCAGGGGGCTGAGTATGAGACCCAGTACTTC. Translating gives CASNGQGAEYETQYF.

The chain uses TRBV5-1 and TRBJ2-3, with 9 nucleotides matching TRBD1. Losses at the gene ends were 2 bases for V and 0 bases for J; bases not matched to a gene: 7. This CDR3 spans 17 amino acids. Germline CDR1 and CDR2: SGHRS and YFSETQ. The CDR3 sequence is CASSFDGTGTSTDTQYF. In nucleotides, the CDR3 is TGCGCCAGCAGCTTCGACGGGACAGGGACTAGCACAGATACGCAGTATTTT.

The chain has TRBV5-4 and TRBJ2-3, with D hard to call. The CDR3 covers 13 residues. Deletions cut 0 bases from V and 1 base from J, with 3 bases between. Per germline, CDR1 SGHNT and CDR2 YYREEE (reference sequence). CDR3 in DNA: TGTGCCAGCAGCTTGGGAGGCACAGATACGCAGTATTTT. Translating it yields CASSLGGTDTQYF.

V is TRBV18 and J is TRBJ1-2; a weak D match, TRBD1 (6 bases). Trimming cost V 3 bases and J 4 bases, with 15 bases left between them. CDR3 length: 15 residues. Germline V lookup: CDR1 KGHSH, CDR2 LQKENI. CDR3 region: CASSPNRDISYGYTF. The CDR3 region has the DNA TGTGCCAGCTCACCTAACCGGGACATATCCTATGGCTACACCTTC.

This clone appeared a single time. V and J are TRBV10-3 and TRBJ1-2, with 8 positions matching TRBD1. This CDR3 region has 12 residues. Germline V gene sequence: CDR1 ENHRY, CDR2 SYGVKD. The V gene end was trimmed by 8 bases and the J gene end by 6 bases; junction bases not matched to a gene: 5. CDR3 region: CAIDSDRDGYTF. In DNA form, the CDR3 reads TGTGCCATCGACTCGGACAGGGATGGCTACACCTTC.

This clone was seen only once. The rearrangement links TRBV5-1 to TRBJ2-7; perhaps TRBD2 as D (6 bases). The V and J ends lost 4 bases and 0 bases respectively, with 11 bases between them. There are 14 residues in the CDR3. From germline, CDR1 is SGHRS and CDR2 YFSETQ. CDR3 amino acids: CASSGYGSSYEQYF. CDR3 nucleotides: TGCGCCAGCAGCGGATACGGGAGCTCCTACGAGCAGTACTTC.

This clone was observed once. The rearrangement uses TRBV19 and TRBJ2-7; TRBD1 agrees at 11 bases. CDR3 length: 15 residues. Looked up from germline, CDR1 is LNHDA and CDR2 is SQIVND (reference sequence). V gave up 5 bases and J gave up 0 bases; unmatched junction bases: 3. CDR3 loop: CASSEGQGGSYEQYF. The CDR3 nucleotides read TGTGCCAGTAGTGAGGGACAGGGGGGCTCCTACGAGCAGTACTTC.

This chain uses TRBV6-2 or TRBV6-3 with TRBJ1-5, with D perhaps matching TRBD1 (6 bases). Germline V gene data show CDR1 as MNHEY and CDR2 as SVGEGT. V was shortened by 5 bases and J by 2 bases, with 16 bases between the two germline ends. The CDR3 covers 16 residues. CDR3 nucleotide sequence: TGTGCCAGCAGTACCGGAGGGGGGGCCGGCAATCAGCCCCAGCATTTT. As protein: CASSTGGGAGNQPQHF.

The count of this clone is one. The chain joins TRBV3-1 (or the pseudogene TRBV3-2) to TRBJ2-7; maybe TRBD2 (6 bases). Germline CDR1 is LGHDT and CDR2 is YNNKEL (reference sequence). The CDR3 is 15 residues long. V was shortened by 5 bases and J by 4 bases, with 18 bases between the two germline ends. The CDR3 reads CASSFFAGRTYEQYF. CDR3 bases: TGTGCCAGCAGCTTCTTCGCGGGACGGACGTACGAGCAGTACTTC.

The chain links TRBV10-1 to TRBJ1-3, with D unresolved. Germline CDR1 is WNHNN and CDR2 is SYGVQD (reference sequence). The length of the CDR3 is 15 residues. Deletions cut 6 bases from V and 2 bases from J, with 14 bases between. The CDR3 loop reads CASSGGSSPGNTIYF. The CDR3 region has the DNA TGCGCCAGCAGCGGAGGGTCGAGCCCTGGAAACACCATATATTTT.

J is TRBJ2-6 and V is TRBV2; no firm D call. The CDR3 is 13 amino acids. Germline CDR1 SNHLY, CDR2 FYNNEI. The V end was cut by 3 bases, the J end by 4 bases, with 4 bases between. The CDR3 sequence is CASSDSGANVLTF. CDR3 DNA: TGTGCCAGCAGTGACTCCGGGGCCAACGTCCTGACTTTC.